The source of this T cell receptor (beta chain) is a study of blood T cell repertoires in COVID-19. In germline, CDR1 is SGHVS, CDR2 FQNEAQ. This CDR3 has 12 residues. The ends were cut back, 5 bases at V and 6 bases at J, with 9 bases in the middle. As processed by the authors: The authors estimated nucleated cell counts from reference gene primer amplification. Sequencing was performed with immunoSEQ multiplex PCR; in TCRdb, only in-frame clones are kept and a portion is missing. V, J and clone size derive from that table, while D and trimming were established from the DNA sequence. The data contain over 120,000 clones, 75% to 90% of them seen just once; the ten biggest clones take up about 4.1%.

The origin of this receptor is a man between 45 and 60 years old who had recovered from COVID-19. The chain recombines TRBV7-8 with TRBJ2-3; the D is unclear. Sequenced input: PBMCs or T cells enriched from blood (not recorded which). CDR3 in DNA: TGTGCCAGCAGCCAGAGCTACGATACGCAGTATTTT. This sequence encodes CASSQSYDTQYF.